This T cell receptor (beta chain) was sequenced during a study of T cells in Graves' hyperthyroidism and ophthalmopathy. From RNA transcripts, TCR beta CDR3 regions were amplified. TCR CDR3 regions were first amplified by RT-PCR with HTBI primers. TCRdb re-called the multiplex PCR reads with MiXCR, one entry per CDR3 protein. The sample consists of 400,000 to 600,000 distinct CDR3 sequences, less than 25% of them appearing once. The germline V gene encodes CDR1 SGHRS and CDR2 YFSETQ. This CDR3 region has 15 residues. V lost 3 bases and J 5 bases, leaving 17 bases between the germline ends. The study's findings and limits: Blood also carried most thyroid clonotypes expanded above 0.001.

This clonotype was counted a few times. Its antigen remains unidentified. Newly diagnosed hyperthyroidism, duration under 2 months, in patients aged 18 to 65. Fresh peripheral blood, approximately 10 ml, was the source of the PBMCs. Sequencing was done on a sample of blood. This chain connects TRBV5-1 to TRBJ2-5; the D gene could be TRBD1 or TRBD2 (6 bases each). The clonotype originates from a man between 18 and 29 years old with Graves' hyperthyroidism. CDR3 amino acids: CASSWEQGSGETQYF. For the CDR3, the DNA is TGCGCCAGCAGCTGGGAACAGGGAAGCGGGGAGACCCAGTACTTC.